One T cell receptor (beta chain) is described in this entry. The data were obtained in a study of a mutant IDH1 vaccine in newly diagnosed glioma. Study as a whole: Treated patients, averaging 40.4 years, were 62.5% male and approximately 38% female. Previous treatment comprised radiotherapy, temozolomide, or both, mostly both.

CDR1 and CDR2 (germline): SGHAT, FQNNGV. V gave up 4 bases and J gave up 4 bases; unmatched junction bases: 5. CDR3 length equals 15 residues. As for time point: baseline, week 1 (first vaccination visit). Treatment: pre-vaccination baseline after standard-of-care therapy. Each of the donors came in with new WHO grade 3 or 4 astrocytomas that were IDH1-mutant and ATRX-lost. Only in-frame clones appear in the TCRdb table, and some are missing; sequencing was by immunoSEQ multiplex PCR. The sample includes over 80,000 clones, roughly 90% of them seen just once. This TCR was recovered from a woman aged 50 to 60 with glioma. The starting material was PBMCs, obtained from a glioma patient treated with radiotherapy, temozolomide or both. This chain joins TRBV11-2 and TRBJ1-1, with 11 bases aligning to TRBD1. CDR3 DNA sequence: TGTGCCAGCAGCTCCAGGACAGGGGGCAGCACTGAAGCTTTCTTT. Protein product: CASSSRTGGSTEAFF.